One T cell receptor (beta chain) is described in this entry. This sample is drawn from a study of blood T cell repertoires in COVID-19. Study-level information: Specimens from acute and convalescent COVID-19 originated in the United States, Italy and Spain.

How the authors handled the data: Amplification from reference gene primers served as the basis for estimated nucleated cell counts. Profiled with immunoSEQ multiplex PCR; TCRdb holds only in-frame clones, not every one. For V, J and clone size, that table is used; D and trimming come from the DNA. The sample has a few hundred thousand clones, less than 85% seen once. Source material: peripheral blood. The TCR comes from a woman between 18 and 29 years old with acute or convalescent COVID-19.

The CDR3 loop is CASTPGQAHTGELFF. The CDR3 bases are TGTGCCAGCACCCCCGGACAGGCCCACACCGGGGAGCTGTTTTTT. This chain uses TRBV6-5 with TRBJ2-2; 7 bases agree with TRBD1. This CDR3 comprises 15 residues. The V gene's germline CDR1 is MNHEY and CDR2 SVGAGI. V was pared by 7 bases and J by 3 bases, with 8 bases of the junction left unmatched.